These 32 T cell receptor beta chains share one sample of origin, sequenced in a study of T cell responses to AZD1222 COVID-19 vaccine. Sequenced by immunoSEQ multiplex PCR; TCRdb stores in-frame clones only, minus some. The sample lists about 110,000 clones; about 94% were seen once. The sample consisted of peripheral blood, taken 28 days after the second AZD1222 dose. The receptors here all came from an adult who received the AZD1222 COVID-19 vaccine.

The chain has TRBV5-4 and TRBJ1-1, with D possibly matching TRBD1 (5 bases). The CDR3 is made up of 15 amino acids. The V end lost 4 bases, the J end lost 1 base, and 14 bases lay between the germline ends. Looked up from germline, CDR1 is SGHNT and CDR2 is YYREEE (reference sequence). The CDR3 DNA sequence: TGTGCCAGCAGCCCACAGAGGGGACCGAACACTGAAGCTTTCTTT. Protein: CASSPQRGPNTEAFF.

This clone has just one count. The gene calls are TRBV29-1 and TRBJ1-1; D uncertain. The V and J ends lost 6 bases and 6 bases respectively, with 14 bases between them. Germline V lookup: CDR1 SQVTM, CDR2 ANQGSEA. This CDR3 spans 12 amino acids. The CDR3 protein is CSVVGRWSEAFF. DNA of the CDR3: TGCAGCGTAGTAGGGAGGTGGTCTGAAGCTTTCTTT.

This rearrangement joins TRBV6-5 to TRBJ1-5; 9 nucleotides align to TRBD1. The CDR3 consists of 15 residues. J gave up 0 bases and V 6 bases, and 3 bases lay outside the gene matches. Germline values: CDR1 MNHEY, CDR2 SVGAGI. CDR3 in amino acids: CASRDRGPSNQPQHF. The CDR3, as DNA: TGTGCCAGCAGGGACAGGGGCCCTAGCAATCAGCCCCAGCATTTT.

The V gene is TRBV5-6, the J gene TRBJ1-6; no clear D. There are 16 residues in the CDR3. The ends were cut back, 2 bases at V and 3 bases at J, with 12 bases in the middle. The germline CDR1 and CDR2 sequences are SGHDT and YYEEEE. In DNA form, the CDR3 reads TGTGCCAGCAGCTTTCGTCTGGGAAACTATAATTCACCCCTCCACTTT. Amino acids: CASSFRLGNYNSPLHF.

The gene calls are TRBV10-2 and TRBJ2-3, with TRBD1 identical over 9 bases. CDR1 WSHSY and CDR2 SAAADI come from the germline V gene. CDR3 length: 14 residues. V shed 0 bases and J 5 bases; nucleotides not matched to a gene: 0. CDR3 sequence reads: CASSESTGGDTQYF. DNA for the CDR3: TGCGCCAGCAGTGAGTCGACAGGGGGAGATACGCAGTATTTT.

This clone has just a few counts. The chain uses TRBV5-1 and TRBJ2-2, with no clear D. Looked up from germline, CDR1 is SGHRS and CDR2 is YFSETQ. V lost 0 bases and J lost 4, with 10 bases in between. The CDR3 spans 15 residues. CDR3 sequence reads: CASSLDSRGTGELFF. The DNA of the CDR3 is TGCGCCAGCAGCTTGGACAGTCGCGGCACCGGGGAGCTGTTTTTT.

The chain recombines TRBV5-1 with TRBJ2-2; 7 bases align to TRBD2. Trimming removed 0 bases from V and 2 bases from J; junction bases left unmatched: 7. CDR1 SGHRS and CDR2 YFSETQ come from the germline V gene. This CDR3 is built from 17 residues. CDR3 in amino acids: CASSLDGGRHNTGELFF. The CDR3 DNA sequence: TGCGCCAGCAGCTTGGATGGCGGGAGACATAACACCGGGGAGCTGTTTTTT.

This clone was found once. The chain combines TRBV9 with TRBJ1-3, with D tentatively TRBD1 (5 bases). Germline loops: CDR1 SGDLS, CDR2 YYNGEE. The CDR3 has 13 residues. Trimming took off 3 bases at V and 6 bases at J, with 10 bases between the two ends. The CDR3 spells CASSGQISNTIYF. The CDR3 bases are TGTGCCAGCAGCGGACAGATATCAAACACCATATATTTT.

This chain joins TRBV5-1 and TRBJ1-2; D remains unclear. This CDR3 region has 15 residues. V was trimmed by 0 bases and J by 7 bases, leaving 16 bases between them. Germline loops: CDR1 SGHRS, CDR2 YFSETQ. This chain's CDR3 is CASSLAIGPSIGYTF. For the CDR3, the DNA is TGCGCCAGCAGCTTGGCCATAGGACCTTCTATTGGCTACACCTTC.

V is TRBV11-2 and J is TRBJ2-7; D might be TRBD1 or TRBD2, each matching 6 bases. V lost 3 bases to trimming and J lost 2 bases, with 11 bases between them. The CDR3 covers 14 residues. Germline V gene sequence: CDR1 SGHAT, CDR2 FQNNGV. CDR3 sequence: CASSFGGGPYEQYF. CDR3 nucleotides: TGTGCCAGCAGCTTTGGTGGGGGGCCCTACGAGCAGTACTTC.

The chain links TRBV5-6 to TRBJ1-2; D call uncertain. The V gene lost 1 base and the J gene lost 2 bases, with 12 bases spanning the gap. The CDR3 is 15 residues long. Germline V lookup: CDR1 SGHDT, CDR2 YYEEEE. CDR3 in amino acids: CASSLYNRPNYGYTF. The CDR3 DNA reads TGTGCCAGCAGCTTGTACAACAGACCAAACTATGGCTACACCTTC.

This sequence joins TRBV5-1 and TRBJ2-1; D is ambiguous. Per the germline V gene, CDR1 is SGHRS and CDR2 is YFSETQ. Trimming cost V 0 bases and J 4 bases, with 14 bases left between them. This CDR3 region has 16 residues. The CDR3 nucleotides are TGCGCCAGCAGCTTGGCCGTCGCGCCGAAATACAATGAGCAGTTCTTC. This sequence encodes CASSLAVAPKYNEQFF.

This chain connects TRBV4-2 to TRBJ2-1, with D hard to call. V lost 4 bases and J lost 3, with 19 bases in between. This CDR3 has 17 amino acids. Per germline, CDR1 LGHNA and CDR2 YNFKEQ. CDR3 DNA sequence: TGTGCCAGCAGCCCTTGGGCCGTAGGCGAAAACTACAATGAGCAGTTCTTC. Residues: CASSPWAVGENYNEQFF.

V gene TRBV11-2 combines with J gene TRBJ2-3; D gene ambiguous. The V gene lost 5 bases and the J gene lost 6 bases, with 9 bases spanning the gap. There are 12 residues in the CDR3. Germline V gene lookup returns CDR1 SGHAT and CDR2 FQNNGV. CDR3 bases: TGTGCCAGCAGCGCCACGAAGGATACGCAGTATTTT. This sequence encodes CASSATKDTQYF.

The CDR3 loop is CASTVGPYGYTF. CDR3 DNA: TGTGCCAGCACCGTCGGGCCGTATGGCTACACCTTC. This chain uses TRBV28 with TRBJ1-2; no clear D gene. From germline, CDR1 is MDHEN and CDR2 SYDVKM. Trimming pared 7 bases from V and 5 bases from J, leaving 11 bases between. This CDR3 has 12 residues.

Here the CDR3 DNA reads TGCGCCAGCAGCTTGACTGGTGCTTCTGGAAACACCATATATTTT. Translation gives CASSLTGASGNTIYF. The chain combines TRBV5-1 with TRBJ1-3; no definite D call. CDR1 is SGHRS and CDR2 is YFSETQ in the germline V gene. V lost 1 base, J lost 1 base, and 9 bases lay in between. The CDR3 covers 15 residues.

On this clone itself: At one end, the junction sequence differs from germline, possibly due to a read error. The CDR3 bases are TGTGCCAGCAGGTTAGGGACAGGGGGAGATGAAAAACTGTTTTTT. Its protein product is CASRLGTGGDEKLFF. The J gene is TRBJ1-4, the V gene TRBV7-9; 11 nucleotides agree with TRBD1. This CDR3 spans 15 amino acids. Germline-derived CDR1 and CDR2 are SEHNR and FQNEAQ (reference sequence).

The chain is built from TRBV4-1 and TRBJ1-6; D is unresolved. V lost 4 bases to trimming and J lost 8 bases, with 6 bases between them. Germline assignment: CDR1 MGHRA and CDR2 YSYEKL. CDR3 length: 12 amino acids. The CDR3 DNA reads as TGCGCCAGCAGCCTGGGTGATTCACCCCTCCACTTT. It is translated as CASSLGDSPLHF.

This rearrangement joins TRBV5-1 to TRBJ2-2; 9 bases line up with TRBD1. The CDR3 loop spans 15 amino acids. In germline, CDR1 is SGHRS, CDR2 YFSETQ. V shed 4 bases and J 4 bases; nucleotides not matched to a gene: 5. The CDR3 reads CASSRGQGITGELFF. The DNA of the CDR3 is TGCGCCAGCAGCCGAGGACAGGGGATCACCGGGGAGCTGTTTTTT.

This clone has a single count. The V call is TRBV11-2, the J call TRBJ2-3, with D possibly being TRBD1 (6 bases). This CDR3 spans 14 amino acids. Germline CDR1 SGHAT, CDR2 FQNNGV. Trimming removed 5 bases at V and 7 bases at J, with 16 bases between. CDR3 sequence reads: CASSPGAGQNTQYF. The CDR3 coding sequence is TGTGCCAGCAGCCCCGGGGCCGGACAGAATACGCAGTATTTT.

The chain combines TRBV12-3 or TRBV12-4 with TRBJ1-1, with a possible D match to TRBD1 (5 bases). The CDR3 contains 13 residues. Trimming stripped 3 bases from V and 10 bases from J, with 15 bases between. CDR3: CASSFLGGGGAFF. The CDR3 nucleotides are TGTGCCAGCAGTTTTCTTGGGGGAGGCGGAGCTTTCTTT.

V usage is TRBV3-1 (or the pseudogene TRBV3-2) and J usage is TRBJ1-4; no clear D. The CDR3 is 15 residues long. V lost 5 bases and J lost 8, with 18 bases in between. Germline V gene sequence: CDR1 LGHDT, CDR2 YNNKEL (reference sequence). CDR3 in amino acids: CASSGRGYRKEKLFF. The CDR3 nucleotides are TGTGCCAGCAGCGGACGAGGGTACCGTAAAGAAAAACTGTTTTTT.

A single count supports this clone. The J gene is TRBJ1-1, the V gene TRBV27; 9 bases are shared with TRBD1. V was clipped by 5 bases and J by 5 bases; unmatched bases: 9. Germline-derived CDR1 and CDR2 are MNHEY and SMNVEV (reference sequence). The CDR3 is 15 residues long. The CDR3 loop reads CASSELGTGWTEAFF. CDR3 DNA: TGTGCCAGCAGTGAACTGGGGACAGGGTGGACTGAAGCTTTCTTT.

This clone is a singleton in its sample. V and J are TRBV10-2 and TRBJ2-1; the match to TRBD2 covers 10 bases. Per germline, CDR1 WSHSY and CDR2 SAAADI. The CDR3 extends over 15 amino acids. Trimming at V came to 7 bases and at J to 10 bases, leaving 13 bases not matched to a gene. CDR3 region: CASKSPASGSYEQFF. The CDR3 coding sequence is TGCGCCAGCAAATCCCCGGCTAGCGGGAGTTACGAGCAGTTCTTC.

J is TRBJ1-2 and V is TRBV29-1, with D unresolved. Germline V CDR1 and CDR2: SQVTM, ANQGSEA. V lost 4 bases and J 5 bases, leaving 8 bases between the germline ends. The CDR3 length is 11 residues. For the CDR3, the DNA is TGCAGCGTTGGGGCAAGGTATGGCTACACCTTC. It specifies CSVGARYGYTF.

This clone was seen once. This chain connects TRBV6-1 to TRBJ1-2; TRBD1 matches at 9 bases. From germline, CDR1 is MNHNS and CDR2 SASEGT. The CDR3 runs to 17 residues. J lost 6 bases, V lost 4 bases, and 15 bases had no gene match. CDR3: CASSAKPTATGGNGYTF. The CDR3 bases are TGTGCCAGCAGTGCAAAGCCAACCGCCACAGGGGGCAATGGCTACACCTTC.

The genes are TRBV5-1 and TRBJ1-6, with D uncertain. The length of the CDR3 is 14 residues. V was cut by 3 bases and J by 10 bases, with 14 bases left in between. The germline V gene has CDR1 SGHRS and CDR2 YFSETQ. The CDR3 coding sequence is TGCGCCAGCAGCTCGACTATTACTCGGTCACCCCTCCACTTT. It yields the protein CASSSTITRSPLHF.

The chain carries TRBV7-9 and TRBJ1-2; D not resolved. The germline gives CDR1 SEHNR, CDR2 FQNEAQ (reference sequence). The V end was cut by 2 bases, the J end by 0 bases, with 7 bases between. The CDR3 extends over 14 amino acids. The CDR3 DNA reads as TGTGCCAGCAGCTTACAGACCACTAACTATGGCTACACCTTC. Its protein product is CASSLQTTNYGYTF.

In this sample, this clone turned up once. The chain links TRBV5-1 to TRBJ1-4, with 8 bases aligning to TRBD1. The CDR3 spans 13 residues. The ends lost 2 bases at V and 8 bases at J; junction bases unmatched: 2. Germline CDR1 SGHRS, CDR2 YFSETQ. DNA for the CDR3: TGCGCCAGCAGCTTCGGACAGGGAGAAAAACTGTTTTTT. This encodes CASSFGQGEKLFF. Full variable domain (rest looked up from reference TRBV5-1 and TRBJ1-4): KAGVTQTPRYLIKTRGQQVTLSCSPISGHRSVSWYQQTPGQGLQFLFEYFSETQRNKGNFPGRFSGRQFSNSRSEMNVSTLELGDSALYLCASSFGQGEKLFFGSGTQLSVL.

This chain connects TRBV11-3 to TRBJ2-2; no clear D gene. In germline, CDR1 is SGHNT, CDR2 YENEEA. This CDR3 comprises 14 residues. With 5 bases removed from V and 1 base from J, the gap between germline ends came to 8 bases. Written as DNA, the CDR3 is TGTGCCAGCAGCCCCCTTAAGAACACCGGGGAGCTGTTTTTT. As protein: CASSPLKNTGELFF.

CDR3 DNA: TGTGCCAGCAGTTTGTTTACGGGACTAGCGGGAGACACCGGGGAGCTGTTTTTT. This translates into CASSLFTGLAGDTGELFF. This rearrangement joins TRBV27 to TRBJ2-2; 14 nucleotides line up with TRBD2. J was trimmed by 3 bases and V by 3 bases; bases with no gene match: 6. The CDR3 has 18 amino acids. Germline V CDR1 and CDR2: MNHEY, SMNVEV (reference sequence).

J is TRBJ1-1 and V is TRBV6-5, with a possible D match to TRBD1 (5 bases). The V gene lost 7 bases and the J gene lost 1 base, with 16 bases spanning the gap. Germline CDR1 and CDR2: MNHEY and SVGAGI. The CDR3 length is 15 residues. CDR3 bases: TGTGCCAGCACCCGAGGGGTGCAAGGGAACACTGAAGCTTTCTTT. This sequence encodes CASTRGVQGNTEAFF.